This TCR beta chain was profiled in a study of blood T cell repertoires in COVID-19. Study information: T cells, B-cell-depleted T cells, or PBMCs provided the cDNA or gDNA that served as material.

The CDR3 runs 14 residues. The V segment lost 5 bases and the J segment 6 bases; nucleotides outside the gene matches: 6. Germline V CDR1 and CDR2: SGHVS, FNYEAQ. Per the study methods: Estimated nucleated cell counts came from reference gene primer amplification. Sequenced by immunoSEQ multiplex PCR; TCRdb stores in-frame clones only, minus some. The D gene and trimming were derived from the DNA, and the V and J assignments and clone size from that table. The table lists 150,000 or so clones, 65% to 85% of them singletons, with more than 5% in the top ten. Assignments of participants to cohorts depended upon their own reported clinical history. Exposed participants came across a COVID-19 case within 2 weeks before study entry.

V usage is TRBV7-6 and J usage is TRBJ2-1; TRBD2 matches at 8 bases. The source is a woman aged 45-59 years who had been exposed to COVID-19. The sample taken for sequencing was PBMCs or T cells enriched from blood (not recorded which). The CDR3 region is CASSPSGGVNEQFF. CDR3 DNA sequence: TGTGCCAGCAGCCCCTCGGGGGGGGTCAATGAGCAGTTCTTC.